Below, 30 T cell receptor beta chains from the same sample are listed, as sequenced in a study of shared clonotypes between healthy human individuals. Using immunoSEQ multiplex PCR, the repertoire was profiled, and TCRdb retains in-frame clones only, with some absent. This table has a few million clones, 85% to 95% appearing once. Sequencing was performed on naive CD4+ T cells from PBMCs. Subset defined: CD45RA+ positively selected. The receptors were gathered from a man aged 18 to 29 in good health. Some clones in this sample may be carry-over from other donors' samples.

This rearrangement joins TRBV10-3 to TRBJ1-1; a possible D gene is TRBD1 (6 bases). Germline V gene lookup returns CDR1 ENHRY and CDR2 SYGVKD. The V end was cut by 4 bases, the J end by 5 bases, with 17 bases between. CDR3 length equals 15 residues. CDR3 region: CAISVNRDVWTEAFF. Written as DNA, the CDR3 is TGTGCCATCAGTGTAAACAGGGATGTGTGGACTGAAGCTTTCTTT.

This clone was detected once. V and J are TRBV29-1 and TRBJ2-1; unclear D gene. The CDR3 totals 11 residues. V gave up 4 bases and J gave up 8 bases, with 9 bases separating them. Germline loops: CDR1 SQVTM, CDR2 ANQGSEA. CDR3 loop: CSVAMIDEQFF. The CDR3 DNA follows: TGCAGCGTTGCGATGATCGATGAGCAGTTCTTC.

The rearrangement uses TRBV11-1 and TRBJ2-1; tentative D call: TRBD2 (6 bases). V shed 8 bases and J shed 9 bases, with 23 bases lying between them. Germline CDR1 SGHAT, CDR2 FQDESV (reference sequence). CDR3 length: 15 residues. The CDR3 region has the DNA TGTGCCAGCCGGGGGATAGCTAGTTATGCGGCTGAGCAGTTCTTC. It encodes CASRGIASYAAEQFF.

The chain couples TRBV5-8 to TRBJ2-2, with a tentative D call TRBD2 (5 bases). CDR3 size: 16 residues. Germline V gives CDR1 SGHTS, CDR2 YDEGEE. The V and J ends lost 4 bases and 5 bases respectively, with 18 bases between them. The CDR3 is CASSRAPGMSTGELFF. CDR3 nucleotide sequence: TGTGCCAGCAGCCGGGCGCCGGGGATGAGTACCGGGGAGCTGTTTTTT.

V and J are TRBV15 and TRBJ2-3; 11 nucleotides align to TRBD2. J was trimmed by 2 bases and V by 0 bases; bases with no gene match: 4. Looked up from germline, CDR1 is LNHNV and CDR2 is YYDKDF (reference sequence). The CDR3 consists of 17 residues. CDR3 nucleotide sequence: TGTGCCACCAGCAGAGATGGGACTAGCGGCCCCACAGATACGCAGTATTTT. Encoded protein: CATSRDGTSGPTDTQYF.

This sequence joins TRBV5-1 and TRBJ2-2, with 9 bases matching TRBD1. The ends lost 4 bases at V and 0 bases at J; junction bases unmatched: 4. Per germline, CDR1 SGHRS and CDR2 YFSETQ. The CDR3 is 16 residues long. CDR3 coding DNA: TGCGCCAGCAGCCCAAGGACAGGGGCGAACACCGGGGAGCTGTTTTTT. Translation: CASSPRTGANTGELFF.

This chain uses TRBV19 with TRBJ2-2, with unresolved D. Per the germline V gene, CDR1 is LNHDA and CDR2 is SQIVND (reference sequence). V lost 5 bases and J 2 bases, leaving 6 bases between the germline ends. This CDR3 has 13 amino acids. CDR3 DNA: TGTGCCAGTAGTGGCCACAACACCGGGGAGCTGTTTTTT. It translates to CASSGHNTGELFF.

This CDR3 is CASSLGTGGRAFF. CDR3 bases: TGTGCCAGCAGCTTAGGGACGGGCGGTCGGGCTTTCTTT. This chain links TRBV11-1 with TRBJ1-1; no reliable D call. The CDR3 length is 13 residues. Germline CDR1 SGHAT, CDR2 FQDESV (reference sequence). Trimming stripped 1 base from V and 11 bases from J, with 14 bases between.

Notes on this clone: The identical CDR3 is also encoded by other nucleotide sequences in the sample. Here the CDR3 reads CASSQQGNQPQHF. CDR3 nucleotide sequence: TGTGCCAGCAGTCAACAGGGCAATCAGCCCCAGCATTTT. The chain has TRBV7-9 and TRBJ1-5; possible D gene TRBD1, 5 bases. CDR1 and CDR2 (germline): SEHNR, FQNEAQ (reference sequence). CDR3 length: 13 amino acids. Trimming took off 6 bases at V and 2 bases at J, with 8 bases between the two ends.

The CDR3 region is CAIARQNSNQPQHF. CDR3 DNA sequence: TGTGCCATCGCCCGGCAGAATAGCAATCAGCCCCAGCATTTT. V is TRBV6-1 and J is TRBJ1-5; no firm D call. The germline V gene has CDR1 MNHNS and CDR2 SASEGT. V was trimmed by 10 bases and J by 0 bases, leaving 13 bases between them. The CDR3 consists of 14 residues.

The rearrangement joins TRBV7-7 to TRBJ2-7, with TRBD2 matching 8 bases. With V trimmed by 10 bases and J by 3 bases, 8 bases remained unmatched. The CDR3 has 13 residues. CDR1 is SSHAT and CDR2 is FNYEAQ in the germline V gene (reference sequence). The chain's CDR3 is CATRETSDYEQYF. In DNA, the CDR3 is TGTGCCACAAGGGAGACTAGCGACTACGAGCAGTACTTC.

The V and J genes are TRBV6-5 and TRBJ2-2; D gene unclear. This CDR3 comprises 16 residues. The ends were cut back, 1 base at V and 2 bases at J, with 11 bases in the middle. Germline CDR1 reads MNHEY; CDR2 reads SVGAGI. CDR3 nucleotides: TGTGCCAGCAGTTACTTGAGGACCGCTAACACCGGGGAGCTGTTTTTT. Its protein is CASSYLRTANTGELFF.

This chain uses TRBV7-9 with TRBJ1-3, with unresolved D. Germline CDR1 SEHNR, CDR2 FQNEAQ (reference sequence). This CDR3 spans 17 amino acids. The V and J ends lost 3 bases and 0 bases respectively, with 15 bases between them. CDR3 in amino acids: CASSLVQTGASGNTIYF. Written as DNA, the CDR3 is TGTGCCAGCAGCTTGGTCCAAACCGGAGCCTCTGGAAACACCATATATTTT. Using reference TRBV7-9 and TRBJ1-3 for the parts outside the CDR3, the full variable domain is DTGVSQNPRHKITKRGQNVTFRCDPISEHNRLYWYRQTLGQGPEFLTYFQNEAQLEKSRLLSDRFSAERPKGSFSTLEIQRTEQGDSAMYLCASSLVQTGASGNTIYFGEGSWLTVV.

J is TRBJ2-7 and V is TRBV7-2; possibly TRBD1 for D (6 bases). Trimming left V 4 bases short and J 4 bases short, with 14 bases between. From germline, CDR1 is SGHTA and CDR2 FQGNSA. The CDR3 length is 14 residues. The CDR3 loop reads CASSSGPQGYEQYF. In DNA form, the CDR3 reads TGTGCCAGCAGCTCCGGGCCTCAGGGGTACGAGCAGTACTTC.

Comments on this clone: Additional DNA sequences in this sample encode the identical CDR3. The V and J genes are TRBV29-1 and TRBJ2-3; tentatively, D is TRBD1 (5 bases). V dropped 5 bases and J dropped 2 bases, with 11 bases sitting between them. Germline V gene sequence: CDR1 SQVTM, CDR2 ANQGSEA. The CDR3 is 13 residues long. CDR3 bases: TGCAGCGTTTCAGGCAGGGCCACAGATACGCAGTATTTT. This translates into CSVSGRATDTQYF.

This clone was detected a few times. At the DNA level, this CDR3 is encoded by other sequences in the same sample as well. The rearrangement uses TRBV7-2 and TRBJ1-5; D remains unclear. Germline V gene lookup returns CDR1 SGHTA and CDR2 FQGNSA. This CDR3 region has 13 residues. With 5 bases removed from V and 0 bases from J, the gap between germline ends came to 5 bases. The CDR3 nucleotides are TGTGCCAGCAGCCCAAATAGCAATCAGCCCCAGCATTTT. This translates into CASSPNSNQPQHF.

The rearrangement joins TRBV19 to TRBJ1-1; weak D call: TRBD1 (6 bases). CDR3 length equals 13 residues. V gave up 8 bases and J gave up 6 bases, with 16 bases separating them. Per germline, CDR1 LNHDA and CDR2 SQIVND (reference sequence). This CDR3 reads CASGGLGHPEAFF. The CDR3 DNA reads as TGTGCCAGTGGGGGCCTGGGACATCCTGAAGCTTTCTTT.

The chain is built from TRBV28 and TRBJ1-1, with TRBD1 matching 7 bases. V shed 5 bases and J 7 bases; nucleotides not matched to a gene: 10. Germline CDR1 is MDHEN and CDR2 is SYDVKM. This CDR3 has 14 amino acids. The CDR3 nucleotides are TGTGCCAGCAGTCGGGCAGGGGGATTAATTGAAGCTTTCTTT. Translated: CASSRAGGLIEAFF.

The DNA for the CDR3 is TGTGCCATCACCGGAGGTAGCGGCTACGAGCAGTACTTC. This sequence encodes CAITGGSGYEQYF. The rearrangement uses TRBV10-3 and TRBJ2-7, with D possibly TRBD2 on 6 matching bases. This CDR3 comprises 13 residues. The V and J ends lost 7 bases and 3 bases respectively, with 13 bases between them. Germline lookup yields CDR1 ENHRY and CDR2 SYGVKD.

CDR3 residues: CASSLGTTAGGCEQYF. DNA of the CDR3: TGTGCCAGCAGTTTAGGAACCACGGCAGGGGGCTGCGAGCAGTACTTC. This chain links TRBV28 with TRBJ2-7; TRBD1 matches 8 bases. With 2 bases clipped from V and 6 bases from J, the junction kept 12 bases outside the gene matches. The CDR3 runs 16 residues. Germline CDR1 is MDHEN and CDR2 is SYDVKM.

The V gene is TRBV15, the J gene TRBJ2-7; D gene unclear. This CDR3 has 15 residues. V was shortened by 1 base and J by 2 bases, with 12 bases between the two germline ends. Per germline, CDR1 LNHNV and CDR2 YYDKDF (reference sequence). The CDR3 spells CATSRGPRFTYEQYF. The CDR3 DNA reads TGTGCCACCAGCAGAGGTCCCCGATTCACCTACGAGCAGTACTTC. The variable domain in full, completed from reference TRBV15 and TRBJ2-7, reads DAMVIQNPRYQVTQFGKPVTLSCSQTLNHNVMYWYQQKSSQAPKLLFHYYDKDFNNEADTPDNFQSRRPNTSFCFLDIRSPGLGDTAMYLCATSRGPRFTYEQYFGPGTRLTVT.

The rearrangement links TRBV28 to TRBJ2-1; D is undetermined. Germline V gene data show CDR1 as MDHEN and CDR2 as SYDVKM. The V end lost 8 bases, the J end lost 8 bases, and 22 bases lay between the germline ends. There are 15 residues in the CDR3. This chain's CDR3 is CASQTPGRLHHEQFF. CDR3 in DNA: TGTGCCAGCCAAACCCCAGGACGCCTGCACCATGAGCAGTTCTTC. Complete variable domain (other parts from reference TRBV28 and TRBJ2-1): DVKVTQSSRYLVKRTGEKVFLECVQDMDHENMFWYRQDPGLGLRLIYFSYDVKMKEKGDIPEGYSVSREKKERFSLILESASTNQTSMYLCASQTPGRLHHEQFFGPGTRLTVL.

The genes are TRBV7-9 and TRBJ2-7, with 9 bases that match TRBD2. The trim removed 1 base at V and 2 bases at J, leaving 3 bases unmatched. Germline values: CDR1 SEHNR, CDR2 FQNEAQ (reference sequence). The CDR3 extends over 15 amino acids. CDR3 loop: CASSLVPSGTYEQYF. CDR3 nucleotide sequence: TGTGCCAGCAGCTTAGTTCCTAGCGGGACCTACGAGCAGTACTTC.

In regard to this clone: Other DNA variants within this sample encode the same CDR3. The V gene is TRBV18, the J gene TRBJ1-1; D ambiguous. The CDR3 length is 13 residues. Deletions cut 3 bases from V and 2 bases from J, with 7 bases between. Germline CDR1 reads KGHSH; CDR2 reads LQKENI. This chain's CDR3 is CASSPDLNTEAFF. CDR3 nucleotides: TGTGCCAGCTCACCGGACCTTAACACTGAAGCTTTCTTT.

This chain's CDR3 is CASSLNPRRSRRTYEQYF. The CDR3, as DNA: TGTGCCAGCAGTTTAAATCCGCGGCGTAGCCGAAGAACCTACGAGCAGTACTTC. This rearrangement joins TRBV28 to TRBJ2-7, with D unclear. This CDR3 contains 18 residues. V dropped 2 bases and J dropped 2 bases, with 22 bases sitting between them. CDR1 and CDR2 from the germline V gene are MDHEN and SYDVKM. Looking up the rest from reference TRBV28 and TRBJ2-7 gives the full variable domain: DVKVTQSSRYLVKRTGEKVFLECVQDMDHENMFWYRQDPGLGLRLIYFSYDVKMKEKGDIPEGYSVSREKKERFSLILESASTNQTSMYLCASSLNPRRSRRTYEQYFGPGTRLTVT.

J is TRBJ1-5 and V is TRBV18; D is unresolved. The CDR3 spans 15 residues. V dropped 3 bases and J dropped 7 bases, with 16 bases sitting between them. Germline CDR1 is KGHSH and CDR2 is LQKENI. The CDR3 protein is CASSPRLTNGQPQHF. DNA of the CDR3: TGTGCCAGCTCACCGCGGTTGACAAACGGACAGCCCCAGCATTTT.

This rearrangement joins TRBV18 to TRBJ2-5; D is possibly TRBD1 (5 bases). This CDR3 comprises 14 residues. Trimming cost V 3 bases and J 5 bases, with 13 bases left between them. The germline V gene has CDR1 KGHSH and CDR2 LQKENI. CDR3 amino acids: CASSPVGLGETQYF. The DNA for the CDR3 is TGTGCCAGCTCACCTGTGGGGCTTGGCGAGACCCAGTACTTC.

CDR3 coding DNA: TGTGCCAGCAGCGTCGGAGATTATGGCTACACCTTC. Translating it yields CASSVGDYGYTF. The rearrangement uses TRBV14 and TRBJ1-2; D call uncertain. The CDR3 totals 12 residues. Germline V lookup: CDR1 SGHDN, CDR2 FVKESK. The V end was cut by 5 bases, the J end by 5 bases, with 9 bases between. Filled out from reference TRBV14 and TRBJ1-2, the complete variable domain reads EAGVTQFPSHSVIEKGQTVTLRCDPISGHDNLYWYRRVMGKEIKFLLHFVKESKQDESGMPNNRFLAERTGGTYSTLKVQPAELEDSGVYFCASSVGDYGYTFGSGTRLTVV.

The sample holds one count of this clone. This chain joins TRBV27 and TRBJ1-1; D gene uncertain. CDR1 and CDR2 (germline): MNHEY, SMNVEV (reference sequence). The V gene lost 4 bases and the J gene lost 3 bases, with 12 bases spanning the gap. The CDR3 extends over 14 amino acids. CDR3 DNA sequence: TGTGCCAGCAGTTATCGACCTGCGTACACTGAAGCTTTCTTT. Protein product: CASSYRPAYTEAFF.

The CDR3 protein is CASGEDRPGSGANVLTF. CDR3 nucleotides: TGTGCCAGCGGAGAGGACAGGCCAGGGTCTGGGGCCAACGTCCTGACTTTC. This chain uses TRBV28 with TRBJ2-6; 7 positions agree with TRBD1. This CDR3 region has 17 residues. CDR1 and CDR2 from the germline V gene are MDHEN and SYDVKM. J lost 1 base, V lost 8 bases, and 11 bases had no gene match.